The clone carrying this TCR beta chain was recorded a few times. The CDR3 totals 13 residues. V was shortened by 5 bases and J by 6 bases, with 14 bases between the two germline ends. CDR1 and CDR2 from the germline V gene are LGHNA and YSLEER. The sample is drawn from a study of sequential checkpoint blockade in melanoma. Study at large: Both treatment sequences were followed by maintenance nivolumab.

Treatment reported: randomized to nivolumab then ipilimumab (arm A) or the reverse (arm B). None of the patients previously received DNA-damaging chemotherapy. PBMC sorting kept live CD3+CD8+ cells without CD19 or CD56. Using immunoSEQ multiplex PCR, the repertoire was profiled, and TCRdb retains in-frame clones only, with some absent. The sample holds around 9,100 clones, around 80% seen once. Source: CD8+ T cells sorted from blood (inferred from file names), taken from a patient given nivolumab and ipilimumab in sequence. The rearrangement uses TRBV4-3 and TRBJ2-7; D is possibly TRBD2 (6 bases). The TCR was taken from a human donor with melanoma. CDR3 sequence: CASSTIGGREQYF. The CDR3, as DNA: TGCGCCAGCAGCACAATAGGAGGGCGCGAGCAGTACTTC.